This T cell receptor (beta chain) stems from a study of post-analysis software for immune sequencing data. Broader study findings: When patients were compared with controls, a handful of TRBV segments were more frequent, TRBV5-6, TRBV5-1 and TRBV20-1 among them.

The CDR3 extends over 15 amino acids. Germline lookup yields CDR1 SNHLY and CDR2 FYNNEI. The V gene end was trimmed by 1 base and the J gene end by 1 base; junction bases not matched to a gene: 2. About this clonotype: Its specificity is unknown.

Prepared TCR beta cDNA libraries contained unique molecular identifiers. Each CDR3 protein gets one entry after TCRdb re-called the PCR reads with MiXCR. Of about 820,000 distinct CDR3 sequences listed, 53% were seen once; the top ten hold over 4%. The sequencing input was blood. The origin of this receptor is a girl aged 5 to 17 with multiple sclerosis. J is TRBJ2-7 and V is TRBV2; 9 bases match TRBD1. CDR3 amino acids: CASSEGDRDSYEQYF. The DNA for the CDR3 is TGTGCCAGCAGTGAAGGGGACAGGGATTCCTACGAGCAGTACTTC.